This T cell receptor beta chain was retrieved from a study of T cell responses to AZD1222 COVID-19 vaccine. The germline V and J ends were trimmed by 4 bases and 4 bases, with 10 bases remaining between them. This CDR3 is 13 amino acids long. Germline loops: CDR1 SEHNR, CDR2 FQNEAQ (reference sequence). As regards this clone: No antigen is known for it.

Measured with immunoSEQ multiplex PCR; TCRdb has only the in-frame clones, and not every one. The top ten hold around 1.7% of the sample, which has some 180,000 clones, about nine tenths seen once. Regarding the study as a whole: Every sample of the repertoires postdated the peak T cell response.

This TCR was sampled from an adult in good health. The sequencing used peripheral blood, collected on day 0 of AZD1222 vaccination. This sequence joins TRBV7-9 and TRBJ1-2; no firm D call. CDR3 residues: CASSSPGRYGYTF. CDR3 sequence (DNA): TGTGCCAGCAGCTCCCCGGGCCGCTATGGCTACACCTTC.